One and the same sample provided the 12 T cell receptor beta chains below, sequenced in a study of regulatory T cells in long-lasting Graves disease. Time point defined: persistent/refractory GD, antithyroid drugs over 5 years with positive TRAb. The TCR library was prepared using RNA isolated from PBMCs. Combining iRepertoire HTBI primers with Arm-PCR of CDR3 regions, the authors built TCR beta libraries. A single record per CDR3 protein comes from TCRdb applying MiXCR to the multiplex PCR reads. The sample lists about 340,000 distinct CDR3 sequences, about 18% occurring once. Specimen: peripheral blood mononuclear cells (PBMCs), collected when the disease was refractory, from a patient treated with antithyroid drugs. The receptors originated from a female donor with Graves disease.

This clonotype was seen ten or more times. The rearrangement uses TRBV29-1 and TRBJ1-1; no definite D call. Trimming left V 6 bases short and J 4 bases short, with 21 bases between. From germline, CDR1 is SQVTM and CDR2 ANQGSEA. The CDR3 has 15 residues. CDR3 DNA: TGCAGCGTCCTTCCCGGGTGGGAGGGAGGCACTGAAGCTTTCTTT. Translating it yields CSVLPGWEGGTEAFF.

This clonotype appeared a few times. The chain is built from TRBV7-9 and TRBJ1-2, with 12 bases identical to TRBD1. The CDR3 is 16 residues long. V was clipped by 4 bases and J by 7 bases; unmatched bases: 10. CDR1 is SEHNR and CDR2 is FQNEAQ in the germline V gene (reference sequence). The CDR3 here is CASSSMPGTGGRGYTF. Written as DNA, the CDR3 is TGTGCCAGCAGCTCGATGCCCGGGACAGGGGGCCGTGGCTACACCTTC.

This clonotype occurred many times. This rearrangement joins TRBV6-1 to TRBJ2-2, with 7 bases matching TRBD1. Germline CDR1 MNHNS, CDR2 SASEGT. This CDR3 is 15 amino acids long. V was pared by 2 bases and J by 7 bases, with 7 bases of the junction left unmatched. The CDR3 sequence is CASSEPAGGIGELFF. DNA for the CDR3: TGTGCCAGCAGTGAACCGGCAGGGGGAATCGGGGAGCTGTTTTTT.

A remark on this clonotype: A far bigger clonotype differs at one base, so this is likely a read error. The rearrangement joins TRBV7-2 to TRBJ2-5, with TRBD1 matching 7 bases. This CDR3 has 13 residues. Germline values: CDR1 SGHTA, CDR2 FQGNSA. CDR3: CASSDWTGEAQYF. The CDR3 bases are TGTGCCAGCAGCGATTGGACAGGAGAGGCCCAGTACTTC.

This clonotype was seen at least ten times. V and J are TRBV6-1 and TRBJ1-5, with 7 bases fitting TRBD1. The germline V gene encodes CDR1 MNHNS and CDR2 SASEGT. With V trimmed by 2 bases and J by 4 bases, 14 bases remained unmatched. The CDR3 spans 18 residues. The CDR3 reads CASSELAAAGGWNQPQHF. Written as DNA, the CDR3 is TGTGCCAGCAGTGAATTGGCGGCGGCAGGGGGTTGGAATCAGCCCCAGCATTTT.

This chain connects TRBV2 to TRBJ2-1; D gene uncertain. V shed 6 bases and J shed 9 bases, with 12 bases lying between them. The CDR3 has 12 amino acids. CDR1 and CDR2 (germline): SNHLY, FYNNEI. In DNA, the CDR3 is TGTGCCAGCAGAGCCAGTATCGGTGAGCAGTTCTTC. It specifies CASRASIGEQFF.

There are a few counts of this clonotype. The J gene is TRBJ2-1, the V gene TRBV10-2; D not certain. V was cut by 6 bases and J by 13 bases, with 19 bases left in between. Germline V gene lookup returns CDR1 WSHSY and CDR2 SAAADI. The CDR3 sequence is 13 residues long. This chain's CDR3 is CASRFLGQETQFF. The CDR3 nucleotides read TGCGCCAGCAGATTTCTAGGGCAAGAGACCCAGTTCTTC.

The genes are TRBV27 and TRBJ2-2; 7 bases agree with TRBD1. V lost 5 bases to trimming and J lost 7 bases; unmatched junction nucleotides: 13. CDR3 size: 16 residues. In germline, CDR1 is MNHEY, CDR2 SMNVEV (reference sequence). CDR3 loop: CASSLWGRQGGGELFF. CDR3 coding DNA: TGTGCCAGCAGTCTGTGGGGGCGACAGGGTGGCGGGGAGCTGTTTTTT.

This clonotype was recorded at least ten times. As DNA, the CDR3 is TGTGCCAGCAGTGGGCCACCAAAGACAGCCTACGAGCAGTACTTC. Translating it yields CASSGPPKTAYEQYF. The chain couples TRBV2 to TRBJ2-7; D is perhaps TRBD1 (5 bases). Trimming pared 4 bases from V and 2 bases from J, leaving 15 bases between. The V gene's germline CDR1 is SNHLY and CDR2 FYNNEI. CDR3 length: 15 amino acids.

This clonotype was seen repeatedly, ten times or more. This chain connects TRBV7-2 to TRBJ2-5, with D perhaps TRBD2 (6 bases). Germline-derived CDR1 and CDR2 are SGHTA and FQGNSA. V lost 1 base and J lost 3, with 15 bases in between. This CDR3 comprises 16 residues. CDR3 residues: CASSLDPRLVKETQYF. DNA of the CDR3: TGTGCCAGCAGCTTAGACCCCCGACTAGTTAAAGAGACCCAGTACTTC.

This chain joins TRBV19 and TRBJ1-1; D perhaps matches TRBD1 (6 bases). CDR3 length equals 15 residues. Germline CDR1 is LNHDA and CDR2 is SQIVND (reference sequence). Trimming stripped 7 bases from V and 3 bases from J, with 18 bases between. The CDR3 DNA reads TGTGCCAGTAACAACCCCAGGGGTCAGGACACTGAAGCTTTCTTT. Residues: CASNNPRGQDTEAFF.

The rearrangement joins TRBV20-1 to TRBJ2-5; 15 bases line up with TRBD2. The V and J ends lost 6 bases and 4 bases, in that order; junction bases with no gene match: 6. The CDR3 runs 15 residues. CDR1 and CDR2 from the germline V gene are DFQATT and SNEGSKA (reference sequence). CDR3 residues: CSAGLAGGSGETQYF. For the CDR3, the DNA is TGCAGTGCCGGACTAGCGGGAGGGTCGGGAGAGACCCAGTACTTC.